This T cell receptor beta chain comes out of a study of early T cells in non-severe SARS-CoV-2 infection. Study overall: Chains stayed unpaired after sequencing of bulk RNA from unsorted whole blood. Study-level findings and limits: Private and CD4 specificities were missed by VDJdb matching, skewed to anti-spike CD8.

V lost 0 bases and J lost 6, with 8 bases in between. The germline CDR1 and CDR2 sequences are SQVTM and ANQGSEA. This CDR3 region has 12 residues. The sample holds many counts of this clonotype. Its antigen is currently unknown. Individual cDNA molecules received unique molecular identifiers. TCRdb recomputed calls from the 5' RACE reads with MiXCR, one row per CDR3 protein. The sample lists about 40,000 distinct CDR3 sequences, roughly 4.7% occurring once. The clonotype originates from an adult who was a healthcare worker with PCR-confirmed SARS-CoV-2 infection or an uninfected control (not recorded which). The rearrangement links TRBV29-1 to TRBJ1-1; D unclear. Sequencing was performed on whole blood. CDR3 region: CSVEDMGAEAFF. DNA of the CDR3: TGCAGCGTTGAAGATATGGGCGCTGAAGCTTTCTTT. The whole variable domain, remainder taken from reference TRBV29-1 and TRBJ1-1, is SAVISQKPSRDICQRGTSLTIQCQVDSQVTMMFWYRQQPGQSLTLIATANQGSEATYESGFVIDKFPISRPNLTFSTLTVSNMSPEDSSIYLCSVEDMGAEAFFGQGTRLTVV.